This TCR beta chain was identified in a study of cytomegalovirus exposure and HLA in healthy donors. The PCR was carried out with 60 Vbeta primers and 13 Jbeta primers. Using immunoSEQ multiplex PCR, the repertoire was profiled, and TCRdb retains in-frame clones only, with some absent. The profile covers more than 85,000 clones, with almost 70% appearing a single time and around 3.5% taken by the ten largest. With respect to this clone: Its target is not known.

Overall study results and limits: In a later analysis, V- and J-gene trimming of beta chains associated with a DCLRE1C missense variant, replicated independently.

The sequence was obtained from a man aged 25 to 45 in good health and CMV-seronegative. The sample was PBMCs.

The CDR3 nucleotides read TGTGCCAGCAGTCTAGCGGGCGGTAGGGAGACCCAGTACTTC. Encoded protein: CASSLAGGRETQYF. The V and J genes are TRBV28 and TRBJ2-5, with 8 bases identical to TRBD2. Germline-derived CDR1 and CDR2 are MDHEN and SYDVKM. CDR3 length: 14 amino acids. The V segment lost 5 bases and the J segment 5 bases; nucleotides outside the gene matches: 7.